The rows below give T cell receptor beta chains drawn from one sample of a study of vaccination effects on CD4 cells after COVID-19. The protocol was immunoSEQ multiplex PCR, while the TCRdb copy is restricted to in-frame clones and leaves out a portion. The data contain some 50,000 clones, over 60% of them singletons. Their specific antigens are unknown. Sequences were derived from CD4+ T cells from PBMCs cultured with HCoV-OC43 spike peptides, sampled after COVID-19 vaccination. The source is a human donor who received a COVID-19 vaccine. The CDR3 runs from the conserved cysteine through the conserved F or W. The order of the fields is clone size, J gene, CDR3 length, V gene, D gene, CDR3 DNA, CDR3 protein. D genes are given only for firm matches. Clone size is stated in some rows and not others, as once, few, many or a class when expanded.

abundance: NA
j_gene: TRBJ1-3
len: 14
v_gene: TRBV3-1/TRBV3-2
d_gene: NA
CDR3nt: TGTGCCAGCAATAACAGGGAGTGGGGAAACACCATATATTTT
CDR3aa: CASNNREWGNTIYF

abundance: once
j_gene: TRBJ2-1
len: 18
v_gene: TRBV6-2/TRBV6-3
d_gene: TRBD2
CDR3nt: TGTGCCAGCAGTTGGTCAGGGGCGGTCAGACTAGCGCTCAATGAGCAGTTCTTC
CDR3aa: CASSWSGAVRLALNEQFF

abundance: NA
j_gene: TRBJ1-2
len: 13
v_gene: TRBV7-9
d_gene: NA
CDR3nt: TGTGCCAGCAGCTTAATGCTTGGCGGACCTCCTACCTTC
CDR3aa: CASSLMLGGPPTF

abundance: NA
j_gene: TRBJ2-6
len: 16
v_gene: TRBV5-5
d_gene: NA
CDR3nt: TGTGCCAGCAGACTTCTACTTGGCTCTGGGGCCAACGTCCTGACTTTC
CDR3aa: CASRLLLGSGANVLTF

abundance: few
j_gene: TRBJ1-2
len: 17
v_gene: TRBV5-4
d_gene: TRBD1
CDR3nt: TGTGCCAGCAGCAAAGACGGCGACAGGGGTGCAATCGATGGCTACACCTTC
CDR3aa: CASSKDGDRGAIDGYTF

abundance: few
j_gene: TRBJ1-1
len: 13
v_gene: TRBV7-2
d_gene: TRBD1
CDR3nt: TGTGCCAGCAGCCTGACAGGGGCCAGGGAAGCTTTCTTT
CDR3aa: CASSLTGAREAFF

abundance: NA
j_gene: TRBJ2-6
len: 14
v_gene: TRBV6-5
d_gene: TRBD1
CDR3nt: TGTGCCAGCAGGACAGGGCCTGGGGCCAACGTCCTGACTTTC
CDR3aa: CASRTGPGANVLTF

abundance: NA
j_gene: TRBJ2-1
len: 17
v_gene: TRBV6-1
d_gene: TRBD2
CDR3nt: TGTGCCAGCAGTGAATATGGCCCTAGCGGGAGGTACAATGAGCAGTTCTTC
CDR3aa: CASSEYGPSGRYNEQFF

abundance: NA
j_gene: TRBJ1-5
len: 15
v_gene: TRBV5-5
d_gene: TRBD1
CDR3nt: TGTGCCAGCAGCTTGCGGGACAGGGGTGATCAGCCCCAGCATTTT
CDR3aa: CASSLRDRGDQPQHF

abundance: few
j_gene: TRBJ2-7
len: 13
v_gene: TRBV27
d_gene: NA
CDR3nt: TGTGCCAGCAGCTCCGGAGTCCTTGAAGGGATATACTTC
CDR3aa: CASSSGVLEGIYF

abundance: NA
j_gene: TRBJ2-5
len: 16
v_gene: TRBV7-2
d_gene: TRBD1
CDR3nt: TGTGCCAGCAGCTTAGGCCCTGACAGGGGGCGGGAGACCCAGTACTTC
CDR3aa: CASSLGPDRGRETQYF

abundance: once
j_gene: TRBJ2-7
len: 15
v_gene: TRBV7-2
d_gene: TRBD2
CDR3nt: TGTGCCAGCAGCTTAGCATCGAGCGGGAGCTACGAGCAGTACTTC
CDR3aa: CASSLASSGSYEQYF

abundance: NA
j_gene: TRBJ2-6
len: 14
v_gene: TRBV29-1
d_gene: NA
CDR3nt: TGCAGCGTTAGGGGATTCGCTGGGGCCAACGTCCTGACTTTC
CDR3aa: CSVRGFAGANVLTF

abundance: NA
j_gene: TRBJ1-5
len: 18
v_gene: TRBV18
d_gene: TRBD1
CDR3nt: TGTGCCAGCTCACCACTCTCGTCAGGGGGCATGAGCAATCAGCCCCAGCATTTT
CDR3aa: CASSPLSSGGMSNQPQHF

abundance: NA
j_gene: TRBJ1-2
len: 12
v_gene: TRBV2
d_gene: NA
CDR3nt: TGTGCCAGCAGTGCATTATCTTTAGGCTACACCTTC
CDR3aa: CASSALSLGYTF

abundance: NA
j_gene: TRBJ1-1
len: 14
v_gene: TRBV6-1
d_gene: NA
CDR3nt: TGTGCCAGCAGTGATCGGGGAACAAACACTGAAGCTTTCTTT
CDR3aa: CASSDRGTNTEAFF

abundance: NA
j_gene: TRBJ1-2
len: 12
v_gene: TRBV12-3/TRBV12-4
d_gene: NA
CDR3nt: TGTGCCAGCAGAGACAGCAGCTATGGCTACACCTTC
CDR3aa: CASRDSSYGYTF

abundance: NA
j_gene: TRBJ2-3
len: 15
v_gene: TRBV7-2
d_gene: NA
CDR3nt: TGTGCCAGCAGTCCATACACGGGATACCAGAATTTGCAGTATTTT
CDR3aa: CASSPYTGYQNLQYF

abundance: NA
j_gene: TRBJ1-6
len: 16
v_gene: TRBV25-1
d_gene: NA
CDR3nt: TGTGCCAGCAGTGCGGGATTGAGCTCCTATAATTCACCCCTCCACTTT
CDR3aa: CASSAGLSSYNSPLHF

abundance: NA
j_gene: TRBJ2-7
len: 13
v_gene: TRBV6-1
d_gene: NA
CDR3nt: TGTGCCAGCAGTGAATCAGACCACTACGAGCAGTACTTC
CDR3aa: CASSESDHYEQYF

abundance: NA
j_gene: TRBJ2-7
len: 11
v_gene: TRBV19
d_gene: TRBD1
CDR3nt: TGTGCCAGTATACAGGGGGGCGAGCAGTACTTC
CDR3aa: CASIQGGEQYF

abundance: few
j_gene: TRBJ2-7
len: 14
v_gene: TRBV19
d_gene: NA
CDR3nt: TGTGCCAGTAGTATTGACGCAGTCTCCTACGAGCAGTACTTC
CDR3aa: CASSIDAVSYEQYF

abundance: NA
j_gene: TRBJ2-2
len: 15
v_gene: TRBV7-2
d_gene: NA
CDR3nt: TGTGCCAGCAGCTTAGGTATCGCGAACACCGGGGAGCTGTTTTTT
CDR3aa: CASSLGIANTGELFF

abundance: NA
j_gene: TRBJ1-4
len: 15
v_gene: TRBV11-2
d_gene: NA
CDR3nt: TGTGCCAGCAGCTTGACGCCGGGGCTCCAAGAAAAACTGTTTTTT
CDR3aa: CASSLTPGLQEKLFF

abundance: few
j_gene: TRBJ1-2
len: 14
v_gene: TRBV15
d_gene: NA
CDR3nt: TGTGCCACCAGCAGAGATCGAGGCTTGGGTGGCTACACCTTC
CDR3aa: CATSRDRGLGGYTF

abundance: NA
j_gene: TRBJ2-1
len: 14
v_gene: TRBV7-2
d_gene: TRBD2
CDR3nt: TGTGCCAGCAGCTTCTTGGCAGGGAGGGGTGAGCAGTTCTTC
CDR3aa: CASSFLAGRGEQFF

abundance: NA
j_gene: TRBJ2-5
len: 14
v_gene: TRBV2
d_gene: TRBD2
CDR3nt: TGTGCCAGCAACACACTAGCGGGACAAGAGACCCAGTACTTC
CDR3aa: CASNTLAGQETQYF

abundance: few
j_gene: TRBJ1-1
len: 13
v_gene: TRBV5-4
d_gene: TRBD1
CDR3nt: TGTGCCAGCAGCTCCCGACAGGGGACTGAAGCTTTCTTT
CDR3aa: CASSSRQGTEAFF

abundance: NA
j_gene: TRBJ1-2
len: 13
v_gene: TRBV11-2
d_gene: NA
CDR3nt: TGTGCCAGCAGCGCAGGCGGCAGATATGGCTACACCTTC
CDR3aa: CASSAGGRYGYTF

abundance: NA
j_gene: TRBJ2-1
len: 14
v_gene: TRBV2
d_gene: NA
CDR3nt: TGTGCCAGCAGCGCCGCGGGACTTTACAATGAGCAGTTCTTC
CDR3aa: CASSAAGLYNEQFF

abundance: once
j_gene: TRBJ1-5
len: 14
v_gene: TRBV21-1
d_gene: NA
CDR3nt: TGTGCCGGCTTTAAACAGGGTGAGGGACAGCCCCAGCATTTT
CDR3aa: CAGFKQGEGQPQHF

abundance: once
j_gene: TRBJ2-5
len: 12
v_gene: TRBV2
d_gene: NA
CDR3nt: TGTGCCAGCAGTGAACTTGAGGAGACCCAGTACTTC
CDR3aa: CASSELEETQYF

abundance: NA
j_gene: TRBJ1-2
len: 14
v_gene: TRBV6-5
d_gene: NA
CDR3nt: TGTGCCAGCAGCCGCGCCGGGATTAGCTATGGCTACACCTTC
CDR3aa: CASSRAGISYGYTF

abundance: NA
j_gene: TRBJ2-1
len: 16
v_gene: TRBV7-9
d_gene: TRBD1
CDR3nt: TGTGCCAGCAGCCCTACGAGACAGGGCCCCTACAATGAGCAGTTCTTC
CDR3aa: CASSPTRQGPYNEQFF

abundance: once
j_gene: TRBJ1-1
len: 15
v_gene: TRBV2
d_gene: NA
CDR3nt: TGTGCCAGCAGTCAAGGAATAGGGGGAAACACTGAAGCTTTCTTT
CDR3aa: CASSQGIGGNTEAFF

abundance: NA
j_gene: TRBJ2-5
len: 14
v_gene: TRBV2
d_gene: TRBD2
CDR3nt: TGTGCCAGCGTACTAGGACTAGCACAAGAGACCCAGTACTTC
CDR3aa: CASVLGLAQETQYF

abundance: NA
j_gene: TRBJ2-1
len: 16
v_gene: TRBV18
d_gene: TRBD2
CDR3nt: TGTGCCAGCTCACCACCGGGGACTACAACCTACAATGAGCAGTTCTTC
CDR3aa: CASSPPGTTTYNEQFF